The 30 T cell receptor beta chains listed next were all sequenced from one sample in a study of CD8+CD57+ T cells in acquired aplastic anemia. Researchers used genomic DNA as the template to profile TCR beta VDJ and CDR3. TCRdb re-derived calls from the reads in MiXCR, one entry per CDR3 protein. The repertoire consists of around 170,000 distinct CDR3 sequences, with under 75% occurring once and the leading ten covering 45%. Sequenced sample: sorted CD4+, CD8+, or CD8+CD57+ T cells (not recorded which) from PBMCs. The receptor set was obtained from a human donor in good health.

This clonotype was seen just once. The chain couples TRBV5-6 to TRBJ2-7, with TRBD2 matching 10 bases. Germline values: CDR1 SGHDT, CDR2 YYEEEE. This CDR3 has 15 amino acids. J lost 0 bases, V lost 4 bases, and 4 bases had no gene match. Here the CDR3 reads CASSNLAGASYEQYF. The CDR3 region has the DNA TGTGCCAGCAGCAATCTAGCGGGGGCCTCCTACGAGCAGTACTTC.

This clonotype was seen a handful of times. This chain joins TRBV6-1 and TRBJ2-7; 9 nucleotides agree with TRBD1. Germline CDR1 MNHNS, CDR2 SASEGT. The junction had 2 bases not matched to a gene; V was cut back by 2 bases and J by 0 bases. The CDR3 has 15 amino acids. The DNA for the CDR3 is TGTGCCAGCAGTGAAATGACAGGGGGCTCCTACGAGCAGTACTTC. It codes for CASSEMTGGSYEQYF.

J is TRBJ2-7 and V is TRBV20-1, with TRBD1 matching 7 bases. Unmatched junction bases numbered 2, after V lost 3 bases and J lost 0 bases. This CDR3 has 13 residues. From germline, CDR1 is DFQATT and CDR2 SNEGSKA (reference sequence). CDR3 DNA sequence: TGCAGTGCTAGCGACAGGGTCTCCTACGAGCAGTACTTC. It translates to CSASDRVSYEQYF.

The J gene is TRBJ2-1, the V gene TRBV20-1; TRBD2 aligns across 7 bases. The CDR3 loop spans 15 amino acids. Per germline, CDR1 DFQATT and CDR2 SNEGSKA (reference sequence). Trimming at V came to 3 bases and at J to 7 bases, leaving 12 bases not matched to a gene. CDR3 sequence reads: CSARTLAVLGNEQFF. The CDR3 nucleotides read TGCAGTGCTAGGACCCTAGCGGTCTTGGGTAATGAGCAGTTCTTC.

This clonotype showed up many times. The rearrangement links TRBV15 to TRBJ2-6; no firm D call. The CDR3 sequence is 15 residues long. Trimming pared 0 bases from V and 0 bases from J, leaving 3 bases between. Germline assignment: CDR1 LNHNV and CDR2 YYDKDF (reference sequence). CDR3 sequence: CATSRDNSGANVLTF. DNA for the CDR3: TGTGCCACCAGCAGAGACAACTCTGGGGCCAACGTCCTGACTTTC.

The chain is built from TRBV7-8 and TRBJ2-3, with 14 positions matching TRBD2. This CDR3 comprises 15 residues. V trimming: 7 bases; J trimming: 5 bases; junction bases outside the gene matches: 5. Germline assignment: CDR1 SGHVS and CDR2 FQNEAQ. The DNA for the CDR3 is TGTGCCAGCAAGACCGGGACTAGCGGGGGAGATACGCAGTATTTT. This encodes CASKTGTSGGDTQYF.

This clonotype was seen once. The V and J genes are TRBV27 and TRBJ2-6; D is perhaps TRBD1 (6 bases). CDR3 size: 18 residues. Germline V gives CDR1 MNHEY, CDR2 SMNVEV (reference sequence). V was trimmed by 6 bases and J by 0 bases, leaving 18 bases between them. CDR3 nucleotide sequence: TGTGCCAGCAGCGTACAGGGAGCGGACCTCTCTGGGGCCAACGTCCTGACTTTC. Translated, it gives CASSVQGADLSGANVLTF.

Many counts were recorded for this clonotype. This chain connects TRBV5-1 to TRBJ2-7; TRBD1 matches at 7 bases. The trim removed 2 bases at V and 6 bases at J, leaving 5 bases unmatched. The CDR3 extends over 13 amino acids. CDR1 is SGHRS, CDR2 YFSETQ, per germline. CDR3 amino acids: CASSLGQAIEQYF. The CDR3 DNA reads TGCGCCAGCAGCTTAGGACAGGCGATCGAGCAGTACTTC.

This chain joins TRBV20-1 and TRBJ2-7, with a possible D match to TRBD2 (6 bases). Between the trimmed V and J ends, which lost 3 bases and 3 bases, there was a span of 15 bases. Germline-derived CDR1 and CDR2 are DFQATT and SNEGSKA (reference sequence). CDR3 length: 14 residues. This CDR3 is CSASGGVPIYEQYF. CDR3 nucleotide sequence: TGCAGTGCTAGTGGCGGGGTCCCCATCTACGAGCAGTACTTC.

This chain uses TRBV20-1 with TRBJ2-7; 8 bases fit TRBD1. In germline, CDR1 is DFQATT, CDR2 SNEGSKA (reference sequence). The junction had 13 bases not matched to a gene; V was cut back by 6 bases and J by 3 bases. CDR3 length: 15 amino acids. The CDR3 DNA is TGCAGTGCGTGGCCAGCAGGACAGGGAGGCTACGAGCAGTACTTC. Its protein is CSAWPAGQGGYEQYF.

A few counts support this clonotype. The chain has TRBV5-8 and TRBJ1-5, with 7 bases matching TRBD1. From germline, CDR1 is SGHTS and CDR2 YDEGEE. The CDR3 loop spans 16 amino acids. The junction had 5 bases not matched to a gene; V was cut back by 0 bases and J by 2 bases. CDR3 residues: CASSLETGLGNQPQHF. The CDR3 region has the DNA TGTGCCAGCAGCTTGGAGACAGGGCTCGGCAATCAGCCCCAGCATTTT.

J is TRBJ2-2 and V is TRBV7-6; D possibly corresponds to TRBD1 (6 bases). Trimming shortened V by 5 bases and J by 5 bases, and 18 bases separated the two germline ends. The germline V gene encodes CDR1 SGHVS and CDR2 FNYEAQ. This CDR3 has 16 amino acids. CDR3 protein: CASSPGAGVRTGELFF. CDR3 coding DNA: TGTGCCAGCAGCCCTGGGGCAGGGGTGAGGACCGGGGAGCTGTTTTTT. Together with reference TRBV7-6 and TRBJ2-2, the CDR3 gives the full variable domain: GAGVSQSPRYKVTKRGQDVALRCDPISGHVSLYWYRQALGQGPEFLTYFNYEAQQDKSGLPNDRFSAERPEGSISTLTIQRTEQRDSAMYRCASSPGAGVRTGELFFGEGSRLTVL.

This clonotype was detected ten times or more. The V gene is TRBV12-3 or TRBV12-4, the J gene TRBJ2-3; TRBD2 aligns across 8 bases. V shed 6 bases and J 0 bases; nucleotides not matched to a gene: 5. The CDR3 loop spans 15 amino acids. In DNA, the CDR3 is TGTGCCAGCAGCGGGGGGGTTACTAGCACAGATACGCAGTATTTT. Translating gives CASSGGVTSTDTQYF.

This clonotype was observed at least ten times. The rearrangement uses TRBV24-1 and TRBJ2-1; TRBD2 matches 9 bases. V shed 3 bases, J shed 6 bases, and the junction held 11 bases outside the gene matches. CDR1 and CDR2 (germline): KGHDR, SFDVKD. The CDR3 is 17 residues long. The CDR3 nucleotides are TGTGCCACCAGTGATGCCTCAGCGGGAGGTTTTGGCAATGAGCAGTTCTTC. Translation gives CATSDASAGGFGNEQFF.

The rearrangement uses TRBV9 and TRBJ2-2; D is unclear. The germline CDR1 and CDR2 sequences are SGDLS and YYNGEE. V was shortened by 2 bases and J by 0 bases, with 14 bases between the two germline ends. The CDR3 covers 17 residues. The CDR3 DNA sequence: TGTGCCAGCAGCGTGGCCTTCGGGCCATCGAACACCGGGGAGCTGTTTTTT. It is translated as CASSVAFGPSNTGELFF.

The table lists this clonotype with many counts. V usage is TRBV7-8 and J usage is TRBJ2-7; weak D call: TRBD1 (7 bases). The germline V and J ends were trimmed by 5 bases and 5 bases, with 16 bases remaining between them. This CDR3 has 14 amino acids. Germline V gene lookup returns CDR1 SGHVS and CDR2 FQNEAQ. The CDR3 DNA sequence: TGTGCCAGCAGCCACGGAGGGGGCTCAGACGAGCAGTACTTC. It encodes CASSHGGGSDEQYF.

The rearrangement joins TRBV11-2 to TRBJ1-6; 10 nucleotides line up with TRBD1. V shed 4 bases and J 15 bases; nucleotides not matched to a gene: 12. CDR3 length equals 15 residues. Germline V CDR1 and CDR2: SGHAT, FQNNGV. The CDR3 bases are TGTGCCAGCAGCTACCGGGACAGGGGCCCCGGGTTCCTCCACTTT. Translated, it gives CASSYRDRGPGFLHF.

This clonotype was seen at least ten times. The V and J genes are TRBV16 and TRBJ2-3; D call uncertain. The CDR3 covers 16 residues. V lost 5 bases to trimming and J lost 2 bases, with 17 bases between them. Germline assignment: CDR1 KGHSY and CDR2 FQNENV. This CDR3 is CASSIGVGGFTDTQYF. The CDR3 DNA follows: TGTGCCAGCAGCATAGGCGTGGGCGGTTTCACAGATACGCAGTATTTT.

The table lists this clonotype with many counts. V and J are TRBV19 and TRBJ1-3; TRBD1 might be the D (6 bases). The germline V gene has CDR1 LNHDA and CDR2 SQIVND (reference sequence). V lost 3 bases, J lost 4 bases, and 25 bases lay in between. The CDR3 loop spans 19 amino acids. CDR3 residues: CASSISVWGGALAGNTIYF. The CDR3 nucleotides are TGTGCCAGTAGTATCTCCGTTTGGGGGGGCGCATTGGCGGGAAACACCATATATTTT.

There are many counts of this clonotype. The V and J genes are TRBV7-3 and TRBJ2-2, with 7 bases identical to TRBD1. Trimming removed 1 base from V and 7 bases from J; junction bases left unmatched: 6. The CDR3 is 15 residues long. CDR1 and CDR2 (germline): SGHTA, FQGTGA. CDR3: CASSLNDREGGELFF. The CDR3 region has the DNA TGTGCCAGCAGCTTAAATGACAGGGAAGGCGGGGAGCTGTTTTTT.

This clonotype has at least ten counts. The chain is built from TRBV7-6 and TRBJ2-6, with TRBD1 identical over 8 bases. The germline CDR1 and CDR2 sequences are SGHVS and FNYEAQ. J was trimmed by 0 bases and V by 4 bases; bases with no gene match: 5. CDR3 length: 17 residues. This CDR3 reads CASSSGQGISGANVLTF. The DNA for the CDR3 is TGTGCCAGCAGCTCCGGACAGGGAATCTCTGGGGCCAACGTCCTGACTTTC.

The table lists this clonotype with many counts. The chain is built from TRBV9 and TRBJ2-3, with D perhaps TRBD1 (5 bases). CDR1 is SGDLS, CDR2 YYNGEE, per germline. Trimming shortened V by 0 bases and J by 2 bases, and 13 bases separated the two germline ends. This CDR3 contains 16 residues. The DNA of the CDR3 is TGTGCCAGCAGCGTAGTAGGGGTTGGTGACACAGATACGCAGTATTTT. As protein: CASSVVGVGDTDTQYF.

The chain recombines TRBV7-9 with TRBJ2-2, with D possibly TRBD1 on 5 matching bases. CDR3 length equals 15 residues. Between the trimmed V and J ends, which lost 4 bases and 0 bases, there was a span of 9 bases. Germline CDR1 SEHNR, CDR2 FQNEAQ (reference sequence). The CDR3 region is CASSSQGSNTGELFF. The CDR3 DNA sequence: TGTGCCAGCAGCTCGCAGGGATCGAACACCGGGGAGCTGTTTTTT.

The V and J genes are TRBV6-6 and TRBJ2-7, with 9 bases aligning to TRBD1. The CDR3 length is 15 residues. Germline V gene data show CDR1 as MNHNY and CDR2 as SVGAGI (reference sequence). The trim removed 2 bases at V and 1 base at J, leaving 3 bases unmatched. The CDR3 DNA sequence: TGTGCCAGCAGTTACCTCGGGACAGGGTCCTACGAGCAGTACTTC. Its translation is CASSYLGTGSYEQYF.

V usage is TRBV5-1 and J usage is TRBJ1-1; D unclear. The CDR3 contains 13 residues. Trimming took 1 base from V and 3 from J, leaving 7 bases between them. Germline CDR1 and CDR2: SGHRS and YFSETQ. Here the CDR3 DNA reads TGCGCCAGCAGCTTGTATGGTTACACTGAAGCTTTCTTT. This sequence encodes CASSLYGYTEAFF.

The chain couples TRBV19 to TRBJ2-7; tentatively, D is TRBD2 (5 bases). The CDR3 is made up of 14 amino acids. V dropped 10 bases and J dropped 3 bases, with 19 bases sitting between them. CDR1 is LNHDA, CDR2 SQIVND, per germline (reference sequence). The CDR3 sequence is CATRPDSAYYEQYF. The CDR3 DNA sequence: TGTGCCACAAGACCGGACTCGGCTTACTACGAGCAGTACTTC.

The genes are TRBV12-3 or TRBV12-4 and TRBJ2-5; the D is unclear. The CDR3 spans 14 residues. With 3 bases removed from V and 5 bases from J, the gap between germline ends came to 13 bases. The CDR3 spells CASSFTSGWETQYF. The CDR3, as DNA: TGTGCCAGCAGTTTTACATCCGGGTGGGAGACCCAGTACTTC.

This clonotype has more than one count but fewer than ten. The V call is TRBV24-1, the J call TRBJ1-2; no reliable D call. Germline V gives CDR1 KGHDR, CDR2 SFDVKD. The CDR3 spans 11 residues. V lost 7 bases to trimming and J lost 5 bases, with 7 bases between them. CDR3 in amino acids: CATSGDYGYTF. CDR3 nucleotide sequence: TGTGCCACCAGCGGGGATTATGGCTACACCTTC.

CDR3 DNA: TGTGCCAGCAGCTTGCCAGGGGCCCCCACTAACTATGGCTACACCTTC. Translation: CASSLPGAPTNYGYTF. J is TRBJ1-2 and V is TRBV5-6, with a weak D call TRBD1 (6 bases). The germline V and J ends were trimmed by 1 base and 0 bases, with 13 bases remaining between them. The germline V gene has CDR1 SGHDT and CDR2 YYEEEE. The CDR3 sequence is 16 residues long.

This clonotype was seen more than once but under ten times. The genes are TRBV15 and TRBJ2-7; D tentatively fits TRBD1 or TRBD2 (5 bases each). The V end lost 0 bases, the J end lost 4 bases, and 22 bases lay between the germline ends. Looked up from germline, CDR1 is LNHNV and CDR2 is YYDKDF (reference sequence). The CDR3 consists of 18 residues. CDR3 protein: CATSREGPDIRGEYEQYF. The CDR3 DNA is TGTGCCACCAGCAGAGAAGGCCCCGACATCCGAGGGGAGTACGAGCAGTACTTC.